This TCR beta chain is from a study of response to subunit inactivated influenza vaccine. Overall study findings and caveats: There was a suggestion from the authors that each seasonal influenza vaccination recruits few new T cells.

This clonotype was seen a handful of times. Antigen specificity is unknown. CDR1 is MNHEY, CDR2 SVGEGT, per germline. This CDR3 has 14 amino acids. Trimming shortened V by 5 bases and J by 4 bases, and 15 bases separated the two germline ends. TCRdb independently ran MiXCR on the RT-PCR reads; one entry per CDR3 protein. The sample lists about 540,000 distinct CDR3 sequences, 11% to 15% occurring once. The sequencing used PBMCs from blood, collected approximately 13 days after vaccination. The sequence derives from a man in his fifties or sixties who received an inactivated influenza vaccine. V and J are TRBV6-2 or TRBV6-3 and TRBJ2-7; D might be TRBD1 or TRBD2, each matching 6 bases. CDR3 in DNA: TGTGCCAGCAGTGACGTGGGGGGCACGTACGAGCAGTACTTC. It codes for CASSDVGGTYEQYF.